This T cell receptor beta chain comes out of a study of blood T cells in healthy people across ages. This clonotype was seen ten or more times. The trim removed 5 bases at V and 4 bases at J, leaving 13 bases unmatched. CDR3 length: 16 amino acids. Per germline, CDR1 LNHNV and CDR2 YYDKDF (reference sequence). PCR was performed a second time for roughly 7 to 11 cycles using a sample-barcoded 5' primer and a J-beta primer mix. TCRdb reprocessed the 5' RACE reads with MiXCR, giving one entry per CDR3 protein. Among about 840,000 distinct CDR3 sequences listed, 25% to 30% were seen once. This sample was also put to use in a study of T cells of mothers and their children. Turning to that study: Detection yielded no persistent microchimeric T cell clones.

This chain uses TRBV15 with TRBJ1-2; TRBD1 matches 7 bases. The clonotype originates from a woman aged 40 to 50 in good health. The sample comprised blood. CDR3 amino acids: CATSGTKTGLGYGYTF. The CDR3 coding sequence is TGTGCCACCAGCGGAACGAAGACAGGGCTCGGCTATGGCTACACCTTC.